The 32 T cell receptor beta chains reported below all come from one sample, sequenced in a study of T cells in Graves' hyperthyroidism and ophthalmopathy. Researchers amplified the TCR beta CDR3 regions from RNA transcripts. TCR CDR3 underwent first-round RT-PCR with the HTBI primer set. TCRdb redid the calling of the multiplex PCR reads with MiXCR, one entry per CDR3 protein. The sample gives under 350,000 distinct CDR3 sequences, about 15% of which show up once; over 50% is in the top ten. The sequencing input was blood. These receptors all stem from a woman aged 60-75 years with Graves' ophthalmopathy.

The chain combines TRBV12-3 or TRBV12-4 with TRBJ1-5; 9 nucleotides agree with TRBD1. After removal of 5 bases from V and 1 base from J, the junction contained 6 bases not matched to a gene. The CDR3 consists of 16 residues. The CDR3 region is CASSLGTGKSNQPQHF. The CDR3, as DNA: TGTGCCAGCAGTCTCGGGACAGGGAAAAGCAATCAGCCCCAGCATTTT.

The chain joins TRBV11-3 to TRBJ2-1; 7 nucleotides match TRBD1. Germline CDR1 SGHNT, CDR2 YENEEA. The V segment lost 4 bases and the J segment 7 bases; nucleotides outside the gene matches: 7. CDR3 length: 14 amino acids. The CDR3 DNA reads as TGTGCCAGCAGCTCGACAGGGTCGGAGAATGAGCAGTTCTTC. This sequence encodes CASSSTGSENEQFF.

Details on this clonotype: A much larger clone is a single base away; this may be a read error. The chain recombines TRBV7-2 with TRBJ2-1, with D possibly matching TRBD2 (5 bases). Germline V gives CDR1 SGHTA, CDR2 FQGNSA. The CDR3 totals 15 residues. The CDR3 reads CAGSLFLAAGNEQFF. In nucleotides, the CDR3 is TGTGCCGGCAGCTTATTTCTAGCAGCTGGAAATGAGCAGTTCTTC.

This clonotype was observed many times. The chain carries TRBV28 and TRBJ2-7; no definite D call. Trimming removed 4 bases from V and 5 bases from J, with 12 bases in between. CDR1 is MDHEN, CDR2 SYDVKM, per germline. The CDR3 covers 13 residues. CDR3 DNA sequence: TGTGCCAGCAGTTACCCCACCCCCAACGAGCAGTACTTC. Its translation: CASSYPTPNEQYF. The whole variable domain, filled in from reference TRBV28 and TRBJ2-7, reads DVKVTQSSRYLVKRTGEKVFLECVQDMDHENMFWYRQDPGLGLRLIYFSYDVKMKEKGDIPEGYSVSREKKERFSLILESASTNQTSMYLCASSYPTPNEQYFGPGTRLTVT.

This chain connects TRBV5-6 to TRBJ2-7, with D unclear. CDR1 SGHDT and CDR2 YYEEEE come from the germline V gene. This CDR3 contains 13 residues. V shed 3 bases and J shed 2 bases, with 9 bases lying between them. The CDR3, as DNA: TGTGCCAGCAGCTCCGGTCTCGCCTACGAGCAGTACTTC. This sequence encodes CASSSGLAYEQYF.

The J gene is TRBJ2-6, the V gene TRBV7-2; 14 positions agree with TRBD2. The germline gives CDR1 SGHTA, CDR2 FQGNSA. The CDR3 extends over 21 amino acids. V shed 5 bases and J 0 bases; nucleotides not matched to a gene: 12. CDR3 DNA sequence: TGTGCCAGCAGCCGAAGCCTGGGACTAGCGGGGGCCCACTCTGGGGCCAACGTCCTGACTTTC. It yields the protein CASSRSLGLAGAHSGANVLTF.

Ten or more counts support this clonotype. DNA of the CDR3: TGTGCCAGCAGCAATCCGGGACAGGGGTCCTACGAGCAGTACTTC. It translates to CASSNPGQGSYEQYF. This chain joins TRBV7-9 and TRBJ2-7; 10 bases agree with TRBD1. V was clipped by 5 bases and J by 1 base; unmatched bases: 5. This CDR3 is 15 amino acids long. Germline V gene lookup returns CDR1 SEHNR and CDR2 FQNEAQ (reference sequence). Full variable domain (rest looked up from reference TRBV7-9 and TRBJ2-7): DTGVSQNPRHKITKRGQNVTFRCDPISEHNRLYWYRQTLGQGPEFLTYFQNEAQLEKSRLLSDRFSAERPKGSFSTLEIQRTEQGDSAMYLCASSNPGQGSYEQYFGPGTRLTVT.

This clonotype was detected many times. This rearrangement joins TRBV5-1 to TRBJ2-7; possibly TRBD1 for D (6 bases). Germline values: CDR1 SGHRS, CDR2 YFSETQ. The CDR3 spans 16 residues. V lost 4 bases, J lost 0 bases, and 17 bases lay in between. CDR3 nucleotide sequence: TGCGCCAGCAGCGTCCGAATGAGACAGGACTCCTACGAGCAGTACTTC. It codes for CASSVRMRQDSYEQYF.

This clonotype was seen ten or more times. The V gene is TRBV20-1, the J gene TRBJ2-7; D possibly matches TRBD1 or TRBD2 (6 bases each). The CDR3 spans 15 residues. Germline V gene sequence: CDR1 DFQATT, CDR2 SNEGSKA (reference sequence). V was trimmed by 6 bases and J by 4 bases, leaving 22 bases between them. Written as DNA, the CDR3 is TGCAGTGCGCCCGATAAGGGCAGGGGAGGTTACGAGCAGTACTTC. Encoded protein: CSAPDKGRGGYEQYF.

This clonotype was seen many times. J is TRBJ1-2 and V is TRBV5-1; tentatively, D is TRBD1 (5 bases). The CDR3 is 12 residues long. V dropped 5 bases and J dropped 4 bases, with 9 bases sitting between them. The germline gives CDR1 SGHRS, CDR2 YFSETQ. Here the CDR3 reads CASRGDGYGYTF. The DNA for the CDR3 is TGCGCCAGCAGGGGGGATGGCTATGGCTACACCTTC.

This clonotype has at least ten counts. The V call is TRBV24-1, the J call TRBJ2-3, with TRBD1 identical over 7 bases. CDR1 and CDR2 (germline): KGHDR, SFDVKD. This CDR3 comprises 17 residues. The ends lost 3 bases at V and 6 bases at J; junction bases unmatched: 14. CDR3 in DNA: TGTGCCACCAGTGATGACGACAGGGAGACCTCCCGGGATACGCAGTATTTT. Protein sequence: CATSDDDRETSRDTQYF.

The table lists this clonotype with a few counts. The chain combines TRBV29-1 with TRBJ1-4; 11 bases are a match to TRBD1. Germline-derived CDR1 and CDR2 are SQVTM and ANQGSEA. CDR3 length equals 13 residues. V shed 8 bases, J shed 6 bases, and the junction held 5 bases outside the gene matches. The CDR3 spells CSPGTGGDEKLFF. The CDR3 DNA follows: TGCAGCCCAGGGACAGGGGGGGATGAAAAACTGTTTTTT. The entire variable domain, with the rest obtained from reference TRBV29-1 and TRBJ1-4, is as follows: SAVISQKPSRDICQRGTSLTIQCQVDSQVTMMFWYRQQPGQSLTLIATANQGSEATYESGFVIDKFPISRPNLTFSTLTVSNMSPEDSSIYLCSPGTGGDEKLFFGSGTQLSVL.

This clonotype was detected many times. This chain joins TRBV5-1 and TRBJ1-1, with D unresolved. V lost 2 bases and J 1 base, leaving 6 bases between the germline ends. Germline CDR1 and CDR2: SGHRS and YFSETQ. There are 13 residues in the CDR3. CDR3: CASSFGTNTEAFF. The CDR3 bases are TGCGCCAGCAGCTTCGGTACGAACACTGAAGCTTTCTTT.

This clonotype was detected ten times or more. The CDR3 DNA is TGCGCCAGCAGCTTGGGAGGGGGCAACGGGGAGACCCAGTACTTC. This codes for CASSLGGGNGETQYF. The gene calls are TRBV5-1 and TRBJ2-5, with TRBD1 matching 7 bases. This CDR3 contains 15 residues. After removal of 0 bases from V and 5 bases from J, the junction contained 7 bases not matched to a gene. Germline assignment: CDR1 SGHRS and CDR2 YFSETQ.

The CDR3 sequence: CASSLRSQNTEAFF. The CDR3, as DNA: TGTGCCAGCAGTTTACGCAGCCAGAACACTGAAGCTTTCTTT. The genes are TRBV28 and TRBJ1-1; D call uncertain. This CDR3 contains 14 residues. V was shortened by 2 bases and J by 1 base, with 8 bases between the two germline ends. Germline assignment: CDR1 MDHEN and CDR2 SYDVKM. Full variable domain (remainder filled in from reference TRBV28 and TRBJ1-1): DVKVTQSSRYLVKRTGEKVFLECVQDMDHENMFWYRQDPGLGLRLIYFSYDVKMKEKGDIPEGYSVSREKKERFSLILESASTNQTSMYLCASSLRSQNTEAFFGQGTRLTVV.

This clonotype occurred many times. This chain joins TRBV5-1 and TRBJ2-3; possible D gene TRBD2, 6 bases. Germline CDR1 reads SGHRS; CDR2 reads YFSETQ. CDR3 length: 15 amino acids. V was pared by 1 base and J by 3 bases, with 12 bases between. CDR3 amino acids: CASSLSGGLTDTQYF. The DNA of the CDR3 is TGCGCCAGCAGCTTGAGTGGAGGGCTGACAGATACGCAGTATTTT.

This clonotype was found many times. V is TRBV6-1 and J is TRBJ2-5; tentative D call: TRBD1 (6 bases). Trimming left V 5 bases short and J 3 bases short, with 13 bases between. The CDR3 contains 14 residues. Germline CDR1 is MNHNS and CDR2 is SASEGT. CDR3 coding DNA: TGTGCCAGCAGTTCCCGGGACACGAAAGAGACCCAGTACTTC. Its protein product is CASSSRDTKETQYF.

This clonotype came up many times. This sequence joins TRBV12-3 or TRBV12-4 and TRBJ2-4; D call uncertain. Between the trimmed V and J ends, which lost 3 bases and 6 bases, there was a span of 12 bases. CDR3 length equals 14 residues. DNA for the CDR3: TGTGCCAGCAGTTTGGCGTTAGCTTTAAACATTCAGTACTTC. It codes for CASSLALALNIQYF.

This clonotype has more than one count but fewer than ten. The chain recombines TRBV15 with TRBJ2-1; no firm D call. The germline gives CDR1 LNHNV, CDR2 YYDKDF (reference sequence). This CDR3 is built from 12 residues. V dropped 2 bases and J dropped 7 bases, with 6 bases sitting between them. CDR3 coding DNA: TGTGCCACCAGCAGACTTCGAAATGAGCAGTTCTTC. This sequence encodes CATSRLRNEQFF.

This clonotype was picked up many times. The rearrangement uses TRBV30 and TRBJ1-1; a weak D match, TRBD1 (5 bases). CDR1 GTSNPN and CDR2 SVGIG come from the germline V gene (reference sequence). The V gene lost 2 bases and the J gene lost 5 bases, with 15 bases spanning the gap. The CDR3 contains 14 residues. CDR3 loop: CAWSTGTAVTEAFF. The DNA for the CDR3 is TGTGCCTGGAGTACCGGGACGGCCGTAACTGAAGCTTTCTTT.

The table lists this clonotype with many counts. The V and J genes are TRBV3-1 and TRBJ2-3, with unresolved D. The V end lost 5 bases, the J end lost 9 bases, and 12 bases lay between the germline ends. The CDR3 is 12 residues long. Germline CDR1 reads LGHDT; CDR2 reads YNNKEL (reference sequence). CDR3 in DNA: TGTGCCAGCAGCTTAGGTCCAGCAACGCAGTATTTT. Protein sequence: CASSLGPATQYF.

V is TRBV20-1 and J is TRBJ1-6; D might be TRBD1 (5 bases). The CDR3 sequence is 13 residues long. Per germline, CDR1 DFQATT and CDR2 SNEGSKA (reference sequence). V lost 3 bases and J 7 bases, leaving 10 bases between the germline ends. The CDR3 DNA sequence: TGCAGTGCTAGTCCGGGGGACAATTCACCCCTCCACTTT. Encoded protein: CSASPGDNSPLHF.

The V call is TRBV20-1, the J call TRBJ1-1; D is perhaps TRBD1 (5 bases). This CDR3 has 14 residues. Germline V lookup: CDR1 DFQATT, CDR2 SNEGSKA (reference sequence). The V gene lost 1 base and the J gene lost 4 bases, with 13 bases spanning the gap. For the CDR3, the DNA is TGCAGTGCTAGAGTGGGGACCCCGGGCACTGAAGCTTTCTTT. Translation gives CSARVGTPGTEAFF.

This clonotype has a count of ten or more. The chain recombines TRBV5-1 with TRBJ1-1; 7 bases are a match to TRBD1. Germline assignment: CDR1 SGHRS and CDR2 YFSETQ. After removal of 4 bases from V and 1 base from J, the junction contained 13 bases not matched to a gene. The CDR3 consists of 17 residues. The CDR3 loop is CASSPGQVSRANTEAFF. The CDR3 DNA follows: TGCGCCAGCAGCCCAGGACAGGTCAGTCGGGCGAACACTGAAGCTTTCTTT.

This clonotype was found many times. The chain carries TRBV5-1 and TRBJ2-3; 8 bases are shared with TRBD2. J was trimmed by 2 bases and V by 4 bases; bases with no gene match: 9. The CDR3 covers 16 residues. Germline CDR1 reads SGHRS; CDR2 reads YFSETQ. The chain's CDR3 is CASSPGAGAFTDTQYF. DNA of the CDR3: TGCGCCAGCAGCCCGGGAGCGGGGGCCTTCACAGATACGCAGTATTTT.

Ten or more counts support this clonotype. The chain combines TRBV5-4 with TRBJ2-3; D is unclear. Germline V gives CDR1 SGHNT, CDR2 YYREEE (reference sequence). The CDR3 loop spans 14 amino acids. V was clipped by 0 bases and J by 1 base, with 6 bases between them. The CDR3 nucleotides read TGTGCCAGCAGCTTGGACCCAGGCACAGATACGCAGTATTTT. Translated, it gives CASSLDPGTDTQYF.

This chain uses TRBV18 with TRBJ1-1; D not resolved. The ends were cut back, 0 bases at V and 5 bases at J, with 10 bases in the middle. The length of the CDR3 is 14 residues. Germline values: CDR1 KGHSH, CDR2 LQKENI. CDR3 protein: CASSPPIGYTEAFF. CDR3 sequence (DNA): TGTGCCAGCTCACCACCGATAGGGTATACTGAAGCTTTCTTT.

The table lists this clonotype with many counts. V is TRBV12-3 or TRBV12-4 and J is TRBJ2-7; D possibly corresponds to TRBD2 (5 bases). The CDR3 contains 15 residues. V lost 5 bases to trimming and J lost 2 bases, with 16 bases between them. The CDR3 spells CASSTTPGKTYEQYF. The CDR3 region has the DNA TGTGCCAGCAGTACAACCCCCGGGAAAACCTACGAGCAGTACTTC.

The CDR3 spells CASRGQDGKQETQYF. As DNA, the CDR3 is TGTGCCAGCAGGGGACAAGACGGGAAACAAGAGACCCAGTACTTC. J is TRBJ2-5 and V is TRBV28; tentative D call: TRBD1 (6 bases). This CDR3 contains 15 residues. Germline V CDR1 and CDR2: MDHEN, SYDVKM. Between the trimmed V and J ends, which lost 6 bases and 2 bases, there was a span of 16 bases.

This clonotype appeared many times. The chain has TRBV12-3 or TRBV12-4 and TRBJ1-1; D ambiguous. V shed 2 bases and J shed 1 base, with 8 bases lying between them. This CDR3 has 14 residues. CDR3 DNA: TGTGCCAGCAGTTTACAAGCGGGGAACACTGAAGCTTTCTTT. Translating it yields CASSLQAGNTEAFF.

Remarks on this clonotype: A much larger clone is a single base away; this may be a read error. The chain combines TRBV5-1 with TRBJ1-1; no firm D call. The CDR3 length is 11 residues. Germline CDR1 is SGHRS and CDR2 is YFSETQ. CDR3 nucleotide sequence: TGCACCAGCAGCTCGACCTCTGCAGCTTTCTTT. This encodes CTSSSTSAAFF.

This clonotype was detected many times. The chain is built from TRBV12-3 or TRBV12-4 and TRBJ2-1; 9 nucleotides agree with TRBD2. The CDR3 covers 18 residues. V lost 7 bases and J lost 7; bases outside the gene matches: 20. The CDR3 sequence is CASISSSLAGSPKNEQFF. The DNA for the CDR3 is TGTGCCAGCATTTCCAGCTCTCTAGCGGGAAGCCCGAAGAATGAGCAGTTCTTC.